This T cell receptor beta chain emerged from a study of CD8 T cells in Susac syndrome. V shed 1 base, J shed 7 bases, and the junction held 0 bases outside the gene matches. In germline, CDR1 is MNHEY, CDR2 SVGEGT. The CDR3 runs to 12 residues. Study-wide results and caveats: In its TCR sequencing and HLA analysis, the study acknowledged that the number of individuals was relatively small.

TEMRA cells were FACS-enriched, while CD8+ and CD4+ T cells were negatively isolated. An input of roughly 0.5 to 1 ug of RNA was subjected to reverse transcription using random hexamers. The TCR beta CDR3 was amplified by immunoSEQ multiplex PCR across 54 Vbeta, 13 Jbeta. One entry per CDR3 protein, called by TCRdb with MiXCR from the immunoSEQ multiplex PCR reads. The sample carries roughly 150,000 distinct CDR3 sequences, over 85% recorded once. Remarks on this clonotype: Its specificity is unknown.

The sequencing input was CD4+ T cells from PBMCs. This clonotype was sampled from a human donor in good health. This chain joins TRBV6-2 or TRBV6-3 and TRBJ2-5; 7 nucleotides match TRBD2. The CDR3 region has the DNA TGTGCCAGCAGTTACTGGGAGGGGACCCAGTACTTC. Its protein is CASSYWEGTQYF.